Each of the 22 T cell receptor beta chains below was sequenced from the same sample in a study of T-cell memory formation after mild COVID-19. Via MiXCR, TCRdb re-called the 5' RACE reads, giving one row per CDR3 protein. The sample lists about 170,000 distinct CDR3 sequences, 10% to 15% seen once, with roughly 3.4% in the top ten. Specimen: PBMCs or a T cell subset sorted from them (not recorded which). The receptors originated from a man younger than 30 who had mild COVID-19 (a few samples of this study predate the infection). Cell type and time point are not known.

The V and J genes are TRBV6-2 or TRBV6-3 and TRBJ1-6; no definite D call. The CDR3 loop spans 13 amino acids. Germline-derived CDR1 and CDR2 are MNHEY and SVGEGT. V lost 2 bases to trimming and J lost 10 bases, with 9 bases between them. The CDR3 loop reads CASSYREESPLHF. CDR3 bases: TGTGCCAGCAGTTACAGGGAGGAGTCACCCCTCCACTTT.

The rearrangement uses TRBV4-2 and TRBJ2-3; D gene ambiguous. Germline V CDR1 and CDR2: LGHNA, YNFKEQ. The CDR3 runs 15 residues. Between the trimmed V and J ends, which lost 2 bases and 0 bases, there was a span of 9 bases. CDR3 nucleotides: TGTGCCAGCAGCCAAAGCCAGCCTAGCACAGATACGCAGTATTTT. Its translation is CASSQSQPSTDTQYF.

V and J are TRBV12-3 or TRBV12-4 and TRBJ1-6; possibly TRBD1 for D (6 bases). Between the trimmed V and J ends, which lost 2 bases and 9 bases, there was a span of 14 bases. There are 15 residues in the CDR3. The CDR3 sequence is CASSLSGAWGSPLHF. The CDR3 DNA is TGTGCCAGCAGTTTATCGGGGGCCTGGGGTTCACCCCTCCACTTT.

In this sample, this clonotype turned up a few times. The chain recombines TRBV7-2 with TRBJ2-7, with TRBD1 identical over 9 bases. This CDR3 comprises 16 residues. V was pared by 0 bases and J by 4 bases, with 7 bases of the junction left unmatched. Germline CDR1 is SGHTA and CDR2 is FQGNSA. The CDR3 sequence: CASSLAGTGYGYEQYV. The CDR3 DNA follows: TGTGCCAGCAGCTTAGCCGGGACAGGGTACGGTTACGAGCAGTACGTC.

J is TRBJ2-2 and V is TRBV7-6; D ambiguous. Germline V gives CDR1 SGHVS, CDR2 FNYEAQ. The ends were cut back, 0 bases at V and 6 bases at J, with 8 bases in the middle. The CDR3 length is 14 residues. The CDR3 is CASSLAPRPGELFF. DNA of the CDR3: TGTGCCAGCAGCTTAGCGCCAAGGCCCGGGGAGCTGTTTTTT. Full variable domain (missing parts from reference TRBV7-6 and TRBJ2-2): GAGVSQSPRYKVTKRGQDVALRCDPISGHVSLYWYRQALGQGPEFLTYFNYEAQQDKSGLPNDRFSAERPEGSISTLTIQRTEQRDSAMYRCASSLAPRPGELFFGEGSRLTVL.

V and J are TRBV4-3 and TRBJ1-1; no clear D gene. Trimming stripped 0 bases from V and 0 bases from J, with 5 bases between. The CDR3 length is 14 residues. CDR1 is LGHNA, CDR2 YSLEER, per germline. The CDR3 sequence is CASSQDGVNTEAFF. The CDR3, as DNA: TGCGCCAGCAGCCAAGACGGGGTGAACACTGAAGCTTTCTTT.

This clonotype was observed a handful of times. The chain has TRBV7-2 and TRBJ2-7; maybe TRBD1 (6 bases). Germline CDR1 SGHTA, CDR2 FQGNSA. Trimming took 5 bases from V and 6 from J, leaving 17 bases between them. This CDR3 is built from 14 residues. The CDR3 DNA is TGTGCCAGCAGCATAGACCGGGACAACCTCGAGCAGTACGTC. Translated: CASSIDRDNLEQYV.

The chain has TRBV27 and TRBJ2-1; no clear D. Trimming removed 6 bases at V and 7 bases at J, with 13 bases between. Germline CDR1 and CDR2: MNHEY and SMNVEV (reference sequence). The CDR3 has 13 residues. CDR3 region: CASSHRALNEQFF. CDR3 DNA: TGTGCCAGCAGCCACCGGGCCTTAAATGAGCAGTTCTTC.

The genes are TRBV20-1 and TRBJ2-1; 7 positions match TRBD1. CDR1 is DFQATT, CDR2 SNEGSKA, per germline (reference sequence). V lost 3 bases to trimming and J lost 6 bases; unmatched junction nucleotides: 5. There are 13 residues in the CDR3. The CDR3, as DNA: TGCAGTGCTAGCCCGGACAGGCCCAATGAGCAGTTCTTC. Translated: CSASPDRPNEQFF.

In its sample, this clonotype was seen a few times. This rearrangement joins TRBV7-9 to TRBJ2-7; D gene uncertain. Germline CDR1 is SEHNR and CDR2 is FQNEAQ (reference sequence). The V end lost 3 bases, the J end lost 7 bases, and 4 bases lay between the germline ends. The CDR3 is 10 residues long. The CDR3 nucleotides read TGTGCCAGCAGCTTCGGAGAGCAGTACGTC. It yields the protein CASSFGEQYV.

This clonotype appeared a few times. This chain joins TRBV30 and TRBJ2-5; the D is unclear. In germline, CDR1 is GTSNPN, CDR2 SVGIG (reference sequence). Trimming stripped 5 bases from V and 5 bases from J, with 15 bases between. The CDR3 spans 13 residues. The chain's CDR3 is CAWGPKGRETQYF. The DNA of the CDR3 is TGTGCCTGGGGACCAAAAGGTCGGGAGACCCAGTACTTC.

The chain links TRBV4-3 to TRBJ1-2; tentative D call: TRBD1 (5 bases). V dropped 3 bases and J dropped 0 bases, with 17 bases sitting between them. Germline-derived CDR1 and CDR2 are LGHNA and YSLEER. The CDR3 contains 17 residues. The CDR3 spells CASSQGPGISANYGYTF. The CDR3 DNA reads TGCGCCAGCAGCCAGGGTCCAGGGATCTCGGCTAACTATGGCTACACCTTC.

This clonotype was detected only a few times. This chain links TRBV5-1 with TRBJ2-3; D not resolved. The germline V and J ends were trimmed by 1 base and 0 bases, with 9 bases remaining between them. Germline loops: CDR1 SGHRS, CDR2 YFSETQ. The CDR3 is made up of 15 amino acids. The CDR3 nucleotides read TGCGCCAGCAGCTTGAATGGGTTAAGCACAGATACGCAGTATTTT. This codes for CASSLNGLSTDTQYF.

This clonotype was recorded a few times. V usage is TRBV29-1 and J usage is TRBJ2-3; D perhaps matches TRBD2 (5 bases). The germline V gene has CDR1 SQVTM and CDR2 ANQGSEA. V was clipped by 6 bases and J by 2 bases, with 15 bases between them. The CDR3 has 14 amino acids. The CDR3 loop reads CSVPAGDFTDTQYF. The CDR3, as DNA: TGCAGCGTGCCGGCGGGCGACTTCACAGATACGCAGTATTTT.

This chain connects TRBV20-1 to TRBJ2-7, with TRBD2 matching 11 bases. The CDR3 consists of 12 residues. The V gene end was trimmed by 6 bases and the J gene end by 8 bases; junction bases not matched to a gene: 6. The germline V gene encodes CDR1 DFQATT and CDR2 SNEGSKA (reference sequence). CDR3 bases: TGCAGTGCCGAACTAGCGGGGGAGCAGCAGTACTTC. Protein: CSAELAGEQQYF.

This clonotype came up a few times. CDR3: CSARDPGTGAGYEQYF. DNA for the CDR3: TGCAGTGCTAGAGATCCGGGGACAGGGGCCGGCTACGAGCAGTACTTC. This chain joins TRBV20-1 and TRBJ2-7, with 10 bases that match TRBD1. The CDR3 consists of 16 residues. Germline loops: CDR1 DFQATT, CDR2 SNEGSKA (reference sequence). V shed 0 bases, J shed 3 bases, and the junction held 8 bases outside the gene matches.

This clonotype is a singleton in its sample. The rearrangement joins TRBV9 to TRBJ2-5, with 11 bases fitting TRBD2. This CDR3 is 14 amino acids long. J gave up 4 bases and V 3 bases, and 2 bases lay outside the gene matches. Germline V gives CDR1 SGDLS, CDR2 YYNGEE. CDR3 sequence: CASSASGGPETQYF. CDR3 coding DNA: TGTGCCAGCAGCGCTAGCGGGGGGCCAGAGACCCAGTACTTC. Complete variable domain (other parts from reference TRBV9 and TRBJ2-5): DSGVTQTPKHLITATGQRVTLRCSPRSGDLSVYWYQQSLDQGLQFLIQYYNGEERAKGNILERFSAQQFPDLHSELNLSSLELGDSALYFCASSASGGPETQYFGPGTRLLVL.

This clonotype was seen only once. V is TRBV20-1 and J is TRBJ2-7; the D is unclear. Per germline, CDR1 DFQATT and CDR2 SNEGSKA (reference sequence). V was trimmed by 0 bases and J by 0 bases, leaving 12 bases between them. The CDR3 is 15 amino acids. The CDR3 DNA is TGCAGTGCTAGAGAACTGGAGATTCTCTCCTACGAGCAGTACTTC. It is translated as CSARELEILSYEQYF.

V usage is TRBV5-1 and J usage is TRBJ2-3; D unclear. There are 14 residues in the CDR3. CDR1 and CDR2 (germline): SGHRS, YFSETQ. Deletions cut 0 bases from V and 8 bases from J, with 13 bases between. The CDR3: CASSLESRSSTQYF. DNA of the CDR3: TGCGCCAGCAGCTTGGAAAGTAGGAGTTCTACGCAGTATTTT.

The genes are TRBV18 and TRBJ2-5; D possibly corresponds to TRBD1 (5 bases). V lost 3 bases and J 5 bases, leaving 13 bases between the germline ends. CDR3 length: 14 residues. Per the germline V gene, CDR1 is KGHSH and CDR2 is LQKENI. CDR3 nucleotide sequence: TGTGCCAGCTCACCCTCCAGGGATGGGGAGACCCAGTACTTC. Its translation is CASSPSRDGETQYF.

The chain is built from TRBV5-1 and TRBJ2-3; weak D call: TRBD1 (6 bases). There are 15 residues in the CDR3. V gave up 5 bases and J gave up 5 bases, with 18 bases separating them. CDR1 SGHRS and CDR2 YFSETQ come from the germline V gene. The CDR3 region is CASRSPRGMGDTQYF. As DNA, the CDR3 is TGCGCCAGCAGGTCTCCCAGGGGAATGGGAGATACGCAGTATTTT.

This clonotype was observed a few times. The chain recombines TRBV5-1 with TRBJ2-1; 7 bases are a match to TRBD1. V dropped 0 bases and J dropped 9; count of bases not matched to a gene: 6. The CDR3 sequence is 14 residues long. Germline V gene sequence: CDR1 SGHRS, CDR2 YFSETQ. CDR3 loop: CASSLADRAGEQFF. The CDR3 DNA reads TGCGCCAGCAGCTTGGCCGACAGGGCCGGTGAGCAGTTCTTC.